The 28 T cell receptor beta chains reported below all come from one sample, sequenced in a study of T cell changes during pregnancy in multiple sclerosis. This table comes from immunoSEQ multiplex PCR, and its TCRdb copy is limited to in-frame clones, with some not included. Among approximately 65,000 clones listed, 85% to 95% were seen once. The sequenced sample was CD8+ T cells from peripheral blood mononuclear cells, obtained in the third trimester of pregnancy. The receptor set was obtained from a female donor in good health, enrolled as a control in a pregnancy study.

The CDR3: CASSLGMESYTF. The CDR3 nucleotides read TGTGCCAGCAGCTTAGGAATGGAGAGCTACACCTTC. The rearrangement joins TRBV7-9 to TRBJ1-2; D unclear. CDR3 length equals 12 residues. Per germline, CDR1 SEHNR and CDR2 FQNEAQ (reference sequence). Trimming pared 1 base from V and 9 bases from J, leaving 9 bases between.

V is TRBV4-3 and J is TRBJ2-6; tentative D call: TRBD1 (6 bases). V was shortened by 0 bases and J by 0 bases, with 12 bases between the two germline ends. Looked up from germline, CDR1 is LGHNA and CDR2 is YSLEER. The CDR3 is 18 amino acids. The CDR3 reads CASSQEPGAISGANVLTF. As DNA, the CDR3 is TGCGCCAGCAGCCAAGAACCAGGGGCCATCTCTGGGGCCAACGTCCTGACTTTC.

The chain is built from TRBV5-4 and TRBJ1-2; the D is unclear. This CDR3 has 17 residues. V lost 4 bases and J lost 0, with 19 bases in between. From germline, CDR1 is SGHNT and CDR2 YYREEE (reference sequence). The CDR3 is CASSPPSMGGANYGYTF. The CDR3 DNA reads TGTGCCAGCAGCCCACCGTCTATGGGAGGTGCTAACTATGGCTACACCTTC. Using reference TRBV5-4 and TRBJ1-2 for the parts outside the CDR3, the full variable domain is ETGVTQSPTHLIKTRGQQVTLRCSSQSGHNTVSWYQQALGQGPQFIFQYYREEENGRGNFPPRFSGLQFPNYSSELNVNALELDDSALYLCASSPPSMGGANYGYTFGSGTRLTVV.

This chain links TRBV7-6 with TRBJ1-2; 9 positions match TRBD1. The CDR3 spans 13 residues. Germline CDR1 is SGHVS and CDR2 is FNYEAQ. The V gene end was trimmed by 5 bases and the J gene end by 4 bases; junction bases not matched to a gene: 2. CDR3 nucleotides: TGTGCCAGCAGCAGGGGACAGGGCTATGGCTACACCTTC. This encodes CASSRGQGYGYTF.

V gene TRBV27 combines with J gene TRBJ2-5; 9 nucleotides match TRBD2. In germline, CDR1 is MNHEY, CDR2 SMNVEV (reference sequence). The CDR3 runs to 14 residues. V shed 6 bases, J shed 5 bases, and the junction held 7 bases outside the gene matches. CDR3 nucleotide sequence: TGTGCCAGCAGCCTAGGACTAGCGAGGGAGACCCAGTACTTC. Its translation: CASSLGLARETQYF.

V gene TRBV5-1 combines with J gene TRBJ1-1; D gene uncertain. Trimming took 0 bases from V and 6 from J, leaving 12 bases between them. CDR3 length: 14 amino acids. The germline CDR1 and CDR2 sequences are SGHRS and YFSETQ. CDR3 region: CASSLEPGSPEAFF. The CDR3, as DNA: TGCGCCAGCAGCTTGGAGCCCGGGTCCCCTGAAGCTTTCTTT.

CDR3 coding DNA: TGTGCCAGCAGCTTGTTGGGGGGTTCGGAAAATGGCTACACCTTC. Its protein product is CASSLLGGSENGYTF. This chain joins TRBV5-8 and TRBJ1-2, with a tentative D call TRBD1 (5 bases). The V and J ends lost 1 base and 6 bases respectively, with 16 bases between them. CDR1 and CDR2 (germline): SGHTS, YDEGEE. The CDR3 extends over 15 amino acids.

The J gene is TRBJ2-3, the V gene TRBV7-2; 13 nucleotides match TRBD2. The CDR3 loop spans 19 amino acids. The germline gives CDR1 SGHTA, CDR2 FQGNSA. J was trimmed by 3 bases and V by 1 base; bases with no gene match: 10. This chain's CDR3 is CASSLVLAGGPGGTDTQYF. CDR3 bases: TGTGCCAGCAGCTTAGTACTAGCGGGGGGGCCGGGTGGGACAGATACGCAGTATTTT. The full variable domain, with the rest looked up from reference TRBV7-2 and TRBJ2-3, is GAGVSQSPSNKVTEKGKDVELRCDPISGHTALYWYRQSLGQGLEFLIYFQGNSAPDKSGLPSDRFSAERTGGSVSTLTIQRTQQEDSAVYLCASSLVLAGGPGGTDTQYFGPGTRLTVL.

The chain carries TRBV7-9 and TRBJ1-1; no clear D. The CDR3 totals 9 residues. Germline CDR1 SEHNR, CDR2 FQNEAQ (reference sequence). The CDR3 nucleotides are TGTGTAACTCACACTGAAGCTTTCTTT. This codes for CVTHTEAFF.

The genes are TRBV5-1 and TRBJ2-7, with 8 positions matching TRBD1. The germline V gene encodes CDR1 SGHRS and CDR2 YFSETQ. The CDR3 covers 15 residues. V lost 0 bases to trimming and J lost 4 bases; unmatched junction nucleotides: 6. The CDR3 spells CASSLARGQLYEQYF. The CDR3 DNA follows: TGCGCCAGCAGCTTGGCCAGGGGGCAGTTGTACGAGCAGTACTTC. The whole variable domain, remainder taken from reference TRBV5-1 and TRBJ2-7, is KAGVTQTPRYLIKTRGQQVTLSCSPISGHRSVSWYQQTPGQGLQFLFEYFSETQRNKGNFPGRFSGRQFSNSRSEMNVSTLELGDSALYLCASSLARGQLYEQYFGPGTRLTVT.

The chain couples TRBV7-9 to TRBJ2-7, with TRBD1 matching 7 bases. The V and J ends lost 0 bases and 6 bases, in that order; junction bases with no gene match: 8. Germline CDR1 and CDR2: SEHNR and FQNEAQ (reference sequence). This CDR3 is built from 15 residues. The CDR3 nucleotides read TGTGCCAGCAGCTTAGCACAGGGGACCGCTTCCGAGCAGTACTTC. This codes for CASSLAQGTASEQYF. Variable domain in full (rest from reference TRBV7-9 and TRBJ2-7): DTGVSQNPRHKITKRGQNVTFRCDPISEHNRLYWYRQTLGQGPEFLTYFQNEAQLEKSRLLSDRFSAERPKGSFSTLEIQRTEQGDSAMYLCASSLAQGTASEQYFGPGTRLTVT.

This rearrangement joins TRBV4-3 to TRBJ1-2, with 10 bases that match TRBD1. CDR1 is LGHNA and CDR2 is YSLEER in the germline V gene. Trimming cost V 3 bases and J 6 bases; bases outside gene matches: 10. This CDR3 is 16 amino acids long. CDR3 residues: CASSQGPTGGLDGYTF. Written as DNA, the CDR3 is TGCGCCAGCAGCCAGGGGCCGACAGGGGGCCTAGATGGCTACACCTTC.

The chain combines TRBV4-2 with TRBJ2-7; TRBD1 aligns across 8 bases. The CDR3 consists of 14 residues. V lost 6 bases to trimming and J lost 0 bases; unmatched junction nucleotides: 4. CDR1 is LGHNA and CDR2 is YNFKEQ in the germline V gene. The CDR3 protein is CASRLDRASYEQYF. DNA of the CDR3: TGTGCCAGCAGGTTGGACAGGGCCTCCTACGAGCAGTACTTC.

The chain joins TRBV5-4 to TRBJ1-1; 7 nucleotides match TRBD1. Germline V CDR1 and CDR2: SGHNT, YYREEE (reference sequence). This CDR3 comprises 15 residues. Unmatched junction bases numbered 5, after V lost 2 bases and J lost 1 base. CDR3 coding DNA: TGTGCCAGCAGCTTACAGGGGTGGGGGAACACTGAAGCTTTCTTT. Protein: CASSLQGWGNTEAFF.

The chain uses TRBV6-5 and TRBJ2-2, with a tentative D call TRBD1 (6 bases). This CDR3 region has 14 residues. CDR1 is MNHEY and CDR2 is SVGAGI in the germline V gene. The V end lost 11 bases, the J end lost 5 bases, and 18 bases lay between the germline ends. CDR3 region: CAAQPNTGTGELFF. The CDR3 DNA is TGTGCCGCCCAGCCAAACACAGGGACCGGGGAGCTGTTTTTT.

This chain joins TRBV7-8 and TRBJ2-7; 16 bases fit TRBD2. Unmatched junction bases numbered 6, after V lost 5 bases and J lost 5 bases. This CDR3 comprises 16 residues. From germline, CDR1 is SGHVS and CDR2 FQNEAQ. The CDR3 loop is CASSPGLAGGPDEQYF. The CDR3 bases are TGTGCCAGCAGCCCGGGACTAGCGGGGGGGCCAGACGAGCAGTACTTC.

This sequence joins TRBV7-8 and TRBJ2-1; 11 nucleotides line up with TRBD2. The CDR3 loop spans 18 amino acids. V lost 5 bases, J lost 1 base, and 10 bases stayed unmatched. CDR1 is SGHVS and CDR2 is FQNEAQ in the germline V gene. The CDR3 sequence is CASSQLWASGGSYNEQFF. CDR3 coding DNA: TGTGCCAGCAGCCAGTTGTGGGCTAGCGGGGGGTCCTACAATGAGCAGTTCTTC.

The chain couples TRBV18 to TRBJ2-2; TRBD2 might be the D (6 bases). Germline V CDR1 and CDR2: KGHSH, LQKENI. The germline V and J ends were trimmed by 6 bases and 0 bases, with 14 bases remaining between them. This CDR3 is built from 16 residues. The CDR3 loop reads CASSPPGAANTGELFF. CDR3 sequence (DNA): TGTGCCAGCTCTCCCCCGGGAGCGGCGAACACCGGGGAGCTGTTTTTT.

V is TRBV7-9 and J is TRBJ2-2; 8 bases map to TRBD2. There are 16 residues in the CDR3. The germline gives CDR1 SEHNR, CDR2 FQNEAQ (reference sequence). Trimming took 5 bases from V and 2 from J; bases not matched to a gene: 7. The CDR3 DNA sequence: TGTGCCAGCAGCCCCCGGGGGGGCCCTAACACCGGGGAGCTGTTTTTT. It specifies CASSPRGGPNTGELFF.

This clone was picked up a small number of times. The chain couples TRBV29-1 to TRBJ1-4; D is uncertain. CDR1 is SQVTM and CDR2 is ANQGSEA in the germline V gene. This CDR3 region has 12 residues. Trimming left V 4 bases short and J 8 bases short, with 11 bases between. CDR3 in amino acids: CSVVVGEEKLFF. The CDR3 DNA reads TGCAGCGTTGTTGTAGGAGAGGAAAAACTGTTTTTT.

This sequence joins TRBV27 and TRBJ2-7; 8 bases fit TRBD1. V gave up 4 bases and J gave up 6 bases; unmatched junction bases: 8. The germline CDR1 and CDR2 sequences are MNHEY and SMNVEV (reference sequence). The CDR3 runs to 14 residues. CDR3 in DNA: TGTGCCAGCAGTTCCCACAGGGGGTCTTTCGAGCAGTACTTC. Protein: CASSSHRGSFEQYF.

This chain connects TRBV29-1 to TRBJ2-5; weak D call: TRBD2 (6 bases). CDR1 is SQVTM, CDR2 ANQGSEA, per germline. The CDR3 loop spans 14 amino acids. V dropped 7 bases and J dropped 0 bases, with 15 bases sitting between them. CDR3 region: CSAPEGRDQETQYF. In DNA, the CDR3 is TGCAGCGCTCCGGAGGGCAGAGACCAAGAGACCCAGTACTTC.

The chain joins TRBV7-3 to TRBJ1-1; TRBD1 matches at 10 bases. Germline trimming cut 5 bases from V and 1 base from J; bases unmatched to any gene: 1. Per the germline V gene, CDR1 is SGHTA and CDR2 is FQGTGA. The CDR3 has 14 residues. CDR3 bases: TGTGCCAGCAGCCGGACAGGGGGGAACACTGAAGCTTTCTTT. Its protein is CASSRTGGNTEAFF.

This chain uses TRBV6-5 with TRBJ1-1, with TRBD1 as a possible D gene (6 bases). Trimming pared 6 bases from V and 3 bases from J, leaving 17 bases between. The CDR3 is 15 residues long. The germline CDR1 and CDR2 sequences are MNHEY and SVGAGI. This chain's CDR3 is CASREDSYQYTEAFF. The CDR3 nucleotides are TGTGCCAGCAGAGAGGACAGTTACCAATACACTGAAGCTTTCTTT.

The chain couples TRBV2 to TRBJ1-5; no clear D. V lost 4 bases and J lost 0, with 10 bases in between. The CDR3 covers 15 residues. CDR1 is SNHLY, CDR2 FYNNEI, per germline. The CDR3 sequence: CASSVSGVSNQPQHF. DNA of the CDR3: TGTGCCAGCAGTGTGTCAGGCGTTAGCAATCAGCCCCAGCATTTT.

This clone was seen just once. The chain uses TRBV6-4 and TRBJ2-2; D might be TRBD2 (6 bases). The CDR3 consists of 18 residues. Germline CDR1 is MRHNA and CDR2 is SNTAGT. V lost 2 bases, J lost 2 bases, and 18 bases lay in between. The CDR3 sequence is CASSDRFLRGKNTGELFF. DNA of the CDR3: TGTGCCAGCAGTGACCGCTTCCTGCGGGGAAAAAACACCGGGGAGCTGTTTTTT.

The chain employs TRBV7-2 and TRBJ2-3; weak D call: TRBD2 (6 bases). Germline V lookup: CDR1 SGHTA, CDR2 FQGNSA. V dropped 2 bases and J dropped 6 bases, with 12 bases sitting between them. The CDR3 consists of 14 residues. CDR3 region: CASSLPGVSDTQYF. Here the CDR3 DNA reads TGTGCCAGCAGCTTACCGGGGGTTTCGGATACGCAGTATTTT.

The gene calls are TRBV5-1 and TRBJ2-6; 7 nucleotides align to TRBD1. The V and J ends lost 0 bases and 1 base, in that order; junction bases with no gene match: 13. The CDR3 length is 20 residues. The germline CDR1 and CDR2 sequences are SGHRS and YFSETQ. The CDR3 region has the DNA TGCGCCAGCAGCTTGGCCGGTGACAGGGCGCCCCTTTCTGGGGCCAACGTCCTGACTTTC. Residues: CASSLAGDRAPLSGANVLTF. The full variable domain, completed using reference TRBV5-1 and TRBJ2-6, is KAGVTQTPRYLIKTRGQQVTLSCSPISGHRSVSWYQQTPGQGLQFLFEYFSETQRNKGNFPGRFSGRQFSNSRSEMNVSTLELGDSALYLCASSLAGDRAPLSGANVLTFGAGSRLTVL.